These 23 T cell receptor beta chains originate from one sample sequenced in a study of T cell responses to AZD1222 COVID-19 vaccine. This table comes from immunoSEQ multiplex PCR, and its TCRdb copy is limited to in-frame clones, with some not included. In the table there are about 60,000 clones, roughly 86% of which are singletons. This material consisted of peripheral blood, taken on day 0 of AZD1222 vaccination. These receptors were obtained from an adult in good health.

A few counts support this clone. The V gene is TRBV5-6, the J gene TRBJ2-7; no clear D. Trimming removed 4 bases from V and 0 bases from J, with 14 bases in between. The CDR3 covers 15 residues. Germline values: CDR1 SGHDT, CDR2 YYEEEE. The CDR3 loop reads CASSPIMISSYEQYF. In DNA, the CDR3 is TGTGCCAGCAGCCCCATTATGATAAGCTCCTACGAGCAGTACTTC.

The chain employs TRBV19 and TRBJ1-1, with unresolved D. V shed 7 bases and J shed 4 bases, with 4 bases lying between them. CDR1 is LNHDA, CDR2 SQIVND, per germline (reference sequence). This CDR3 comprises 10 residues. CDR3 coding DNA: TGTGCCAGTATAGGCACTGAAGCTTTCTTT. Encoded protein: CASIGTEAFF. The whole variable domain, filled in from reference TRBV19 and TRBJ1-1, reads DGGITQSPKYLFRKEGQNVTLSCEQNLNHDAMYWYRQDPGQGLRLIYYSQIVNDFQKGDIAEGYSVSREKKESFPLTVTSAQKNPTAFYLCASIGTEAFFGQGTRLTVV.

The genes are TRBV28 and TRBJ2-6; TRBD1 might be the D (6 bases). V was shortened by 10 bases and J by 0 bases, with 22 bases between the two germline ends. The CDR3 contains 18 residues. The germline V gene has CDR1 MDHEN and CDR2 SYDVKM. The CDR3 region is CATRKRLGQHSGANVLTF. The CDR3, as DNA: TGTGCCACCAGGAAACGACTTGGACAGCACTCTGGGGCCAACGTCCTGACTTTC.

CDR3 sequence reads: CAWSVLGYQPQHF. The CDR3 region has the DNA TGTGCCTGGAGTGTACTTGGATATCAGCCCCAGCATTTT. V usage is TRBV30 and J usage is TRBJ1-5; D gene uncertain. The germline gives CDR1 GTSNPN, CDR2 SVGIG (reference sequence). V was shortened by 0 bases and J by 5 bases, with 8 bases between the two germline ends. The length of the CDR3 is 13 residues. Complete variable domain (other parts from reference TRBV30 and TRBJ1-5): SQTIHQWPATLVQPVGSPLSLECTVEGTSNPNLYWYRQAAGRGLQLLFYSVGIGQISSEVPQNLSASRPQDRQFILSSKKLLLSDSGFYLCAWSVLGYQPQHFGDGTRLSIL.

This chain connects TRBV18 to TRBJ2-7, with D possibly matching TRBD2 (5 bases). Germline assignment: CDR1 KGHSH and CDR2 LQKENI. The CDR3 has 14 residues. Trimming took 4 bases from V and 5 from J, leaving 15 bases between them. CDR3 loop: CASSRRRDDDEQYF. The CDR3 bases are TGTGCCAGCTCACGACGACGGGATGACGACGAGCAGTACTTC.

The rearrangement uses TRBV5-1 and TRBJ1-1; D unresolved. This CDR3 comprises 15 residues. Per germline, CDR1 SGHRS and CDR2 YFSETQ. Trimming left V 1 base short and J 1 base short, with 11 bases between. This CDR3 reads CASSLTTRRNTEAFF. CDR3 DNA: TGCGCCAGCAGCTTGACGACAAGAAGGAACACTGAAGCTTTCTTT.

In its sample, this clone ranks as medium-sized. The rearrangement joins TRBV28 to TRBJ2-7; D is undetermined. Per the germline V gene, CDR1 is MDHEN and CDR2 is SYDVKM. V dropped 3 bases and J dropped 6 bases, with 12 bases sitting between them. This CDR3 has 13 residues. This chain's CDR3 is CASSLSRRLEQYF. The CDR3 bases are TGTGCCAGCAGTTTGAGTCGGAGACTCGAGCAGTACTTC.

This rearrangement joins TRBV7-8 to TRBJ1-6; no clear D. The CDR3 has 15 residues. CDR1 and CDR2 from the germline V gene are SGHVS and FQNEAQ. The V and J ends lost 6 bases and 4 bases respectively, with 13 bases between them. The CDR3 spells CASSQVVGYNSPLHF. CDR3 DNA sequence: TGTGCCAGCAGTCAGGTGGTAGGGTATAATTCACCCCTCCACTTT.

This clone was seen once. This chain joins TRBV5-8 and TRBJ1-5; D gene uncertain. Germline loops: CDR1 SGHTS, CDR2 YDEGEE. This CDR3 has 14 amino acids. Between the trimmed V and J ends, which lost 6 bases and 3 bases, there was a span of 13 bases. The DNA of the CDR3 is TGTGCCAGCATCACGGGTAGCTCCAATCAGCCCCAGCATTTT. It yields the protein CASITGSSNQPQHF.

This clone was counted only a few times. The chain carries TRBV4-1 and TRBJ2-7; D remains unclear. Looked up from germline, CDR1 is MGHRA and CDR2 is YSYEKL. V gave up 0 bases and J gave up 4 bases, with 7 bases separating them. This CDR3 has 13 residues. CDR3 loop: CASSQEVGYEQYF. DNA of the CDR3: TGCGCCAGCAGCCAAGAAGTAGGTTACGAGCAGTACTTC.

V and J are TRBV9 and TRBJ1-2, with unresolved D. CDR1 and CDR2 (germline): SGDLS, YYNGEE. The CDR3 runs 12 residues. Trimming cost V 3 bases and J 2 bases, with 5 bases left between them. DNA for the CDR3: TGTGCCAGCAGCGCCGCCAACTATGGCTACACCTTC. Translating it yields CASSAANYGYTF. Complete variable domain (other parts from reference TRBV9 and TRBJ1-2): DSGVTQTPKHLITATGQRVTLRCSPRSGDLSVYWYQQSLDQGLQFLIQYYNGEERAKGNILERFSAQQFPDLHSELNLSSLELGDSALYFCASSAANYGYTFGSGTRLTVV.

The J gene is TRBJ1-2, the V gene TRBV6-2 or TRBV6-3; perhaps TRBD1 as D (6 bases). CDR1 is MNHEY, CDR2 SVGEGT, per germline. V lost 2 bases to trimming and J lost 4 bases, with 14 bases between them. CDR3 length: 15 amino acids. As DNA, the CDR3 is TGTGCCAGCAGTTACAAAGGGGGACGAAGCTATGGCTACACCTTC. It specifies CASSYKGGRSYGYTF.

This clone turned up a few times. The CDR3 protein is CASSIQAEGEKLFF. The CDR3 region has the DNA TGTGCCAGTAGTATACAGGCGGAGGGCGAAAAACTGTTTTTT. This chain links TRBV19 with TRBJ1-4; D gene ambiguous. Trimming shortened V by 2 bases and J by 8 bases, and 12 bases separated the two germline ends. Per germline, CDR1 LNHDA and CDR2 SQIVND (reference sequence). There are 14 residues in the CDR3.

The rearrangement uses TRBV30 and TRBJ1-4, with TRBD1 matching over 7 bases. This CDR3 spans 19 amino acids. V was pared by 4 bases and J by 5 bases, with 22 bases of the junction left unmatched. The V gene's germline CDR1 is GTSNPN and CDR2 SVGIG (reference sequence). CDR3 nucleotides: TGTGCCTGGATGGACAGGCACGACAGGGAGAGGGCCTCAAATGAAAAACTGTTTTTT. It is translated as CAWMDRHDRERASNEKLFF.

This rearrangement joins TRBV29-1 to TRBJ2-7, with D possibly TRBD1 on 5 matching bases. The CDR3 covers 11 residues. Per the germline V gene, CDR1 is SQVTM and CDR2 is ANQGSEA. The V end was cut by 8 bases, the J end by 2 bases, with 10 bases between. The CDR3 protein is CSISGTYEQYF. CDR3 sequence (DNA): TGCAGCATTTCAGGGACCTACGAGCAGTACTTC.

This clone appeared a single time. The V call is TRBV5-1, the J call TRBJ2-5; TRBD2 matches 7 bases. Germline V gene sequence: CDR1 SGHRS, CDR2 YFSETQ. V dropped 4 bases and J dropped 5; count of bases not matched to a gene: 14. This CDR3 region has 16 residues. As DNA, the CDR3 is TGCGCCAGCAGCCCGGGTACGGGCCTCGGGGGGGAGACCCAGTACTTC. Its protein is CASSPGTGLGGETQYF.

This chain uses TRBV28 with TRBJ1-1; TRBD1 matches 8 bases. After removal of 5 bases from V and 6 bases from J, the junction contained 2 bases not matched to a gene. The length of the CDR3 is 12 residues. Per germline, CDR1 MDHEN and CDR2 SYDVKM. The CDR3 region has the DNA TGTGCCAGCAGTGCAGGGGGCTCTGAAGCTTTCTTT. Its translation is CASSAGGSEAFF.

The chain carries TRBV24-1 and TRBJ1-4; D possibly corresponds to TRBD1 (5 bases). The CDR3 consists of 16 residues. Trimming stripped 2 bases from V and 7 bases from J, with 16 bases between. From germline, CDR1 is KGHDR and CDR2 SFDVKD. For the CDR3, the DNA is TGTGCCACCAGTGATTCGACCGGGACTCGCGGTGAAAAACTGTTTTTT. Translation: CATSDSTGTRGEKLFF.

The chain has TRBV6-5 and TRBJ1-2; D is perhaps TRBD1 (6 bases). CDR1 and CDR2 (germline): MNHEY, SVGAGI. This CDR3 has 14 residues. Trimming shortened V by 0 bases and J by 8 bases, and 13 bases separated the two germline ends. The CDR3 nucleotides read TGTGCCAGCAGTTACTCGGACAGTGGCTGGGGCTACACCTTC. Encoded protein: CASSYSDSGWGYTF.

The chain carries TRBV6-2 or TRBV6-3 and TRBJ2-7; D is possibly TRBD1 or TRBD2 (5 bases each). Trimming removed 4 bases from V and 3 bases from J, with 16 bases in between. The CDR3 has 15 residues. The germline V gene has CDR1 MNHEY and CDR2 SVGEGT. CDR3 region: CASSSYRDGNYEQYF. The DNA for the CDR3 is TGTGCCAGCAGTTCATACCGGGACGGAAACTACGAGCAGTACTTC.

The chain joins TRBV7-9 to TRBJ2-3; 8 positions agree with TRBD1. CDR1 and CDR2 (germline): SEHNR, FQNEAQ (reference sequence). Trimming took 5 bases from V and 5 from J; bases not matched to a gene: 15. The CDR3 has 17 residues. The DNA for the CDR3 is TGTGCCAGCAGCGTCGTGGAGACAGGGGTCGGCGAAGATACGCAGTATTTT. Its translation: CASSVVETGVGEDTQYF.

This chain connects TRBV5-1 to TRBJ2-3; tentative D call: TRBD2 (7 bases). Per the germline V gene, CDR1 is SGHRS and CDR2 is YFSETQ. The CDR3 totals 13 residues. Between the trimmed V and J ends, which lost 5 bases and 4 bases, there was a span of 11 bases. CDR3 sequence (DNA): TGCGCCAGCAGTTCGGGGGGCTCAGATACGCAGTATTTT. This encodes CASSSGGSDTQYF.

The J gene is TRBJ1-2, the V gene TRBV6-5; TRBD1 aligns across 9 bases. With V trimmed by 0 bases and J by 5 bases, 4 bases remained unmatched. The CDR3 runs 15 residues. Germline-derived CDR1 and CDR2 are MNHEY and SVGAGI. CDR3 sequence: CASSYSGTGTYGYTF. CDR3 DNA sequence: TGTGCCAGCAGTTACTCGGGGACAGGGACTTATGGCTACACCTTC.